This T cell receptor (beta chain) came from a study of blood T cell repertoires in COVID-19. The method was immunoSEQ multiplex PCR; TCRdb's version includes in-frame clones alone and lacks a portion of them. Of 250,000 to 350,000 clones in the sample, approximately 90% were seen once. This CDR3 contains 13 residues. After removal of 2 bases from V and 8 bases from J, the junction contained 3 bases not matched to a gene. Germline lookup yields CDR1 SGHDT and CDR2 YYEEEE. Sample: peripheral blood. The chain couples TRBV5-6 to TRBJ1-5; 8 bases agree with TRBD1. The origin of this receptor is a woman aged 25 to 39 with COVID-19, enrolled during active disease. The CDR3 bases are TGTGCCAGCAGCTTCGGACAGGGAAAGCCCCAGCATTTT. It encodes CASSFGQGKPQHF.